This T cell receptor beta chain comes out of a study of shared clonotypes between healthy human individuals. Repertoires were generated with immunoSEQ multiplex PCR, while TCRdb's copy carries only in-frame clones and drops some. The table records 1,400,000 or so clones, approximately 98.5% of them present only once. V lost 1 base and J lost 0, with 12 bases in between. CDR3 length equals 15 residues. The V gene's germline CDR1 is GTSNPN and CDR2 SVGIG (reference sequence). Healthy and HIV-negative, the adult donors had no recent acute infections or vaccinations. The sample was naive CD4+ T cells sorted from blood. Sample subset: CD45RA+ positively selected. This chain connects TRBV30 to TRBJ1-1; tentatively, D is TRBD1 (5 bases). The receptor comes from a man aged 25-45 years in good health. The CDR3 DNA follows: TGTGCCTGGAGTGGAACCCGCAGGGTGAACACTGAAGCTTTCTTT. Translation: CAWSGTRRVNTEAFF.